Reported below is one T cell receptor (beta chain). This sample is drawn from a study of PD-L1 blockade in urothelial cancer. Trimming cost V 9 bases and J 6 bases; bases outside gene matches: 4. In germline, CDR1 is SNHLY, CDR2 FYNNEI. There are 13 residues in the CDR3. Clones were sequenced by immunoSEQ multiplex PCR, and TCRdb holds only the in-frame ones, with some missing. The profile shows around 45,000 clones, around 84% of them singletons. Time point indicated: pretreatment peripheral blood. The source material was PBMCs, sampled around atezolizumab (anti-PD-L1) treatment. This receptor was identified in a man aged 55 to 70 with urothelial cancer. V is TRBV2 and J is TRBJ2-1; 11 bases map to TRBD1. The CDR3 spells CARSGTGGNEQFF. CDR3 sequence (DNA): TGTGCCAGATCCGGGACAGGGGGCAATGAGCAGTTCTTC.